This TCR beta chain stems from a study of sequential checkpoint blockade in melanoma. Study details: First-line arms were nivolumab then ipilimumab, or the reverse, randomized 1:1. Both treatment sequences were followed by maintenance nivolumab.

Method: immunoSEQ multiplex PCR; TCRdb's copy keeps in-frame clones and lacks some. The sample lists 9,500 to 11,000 clones; roughly 60% were seen once. Specified treatment: randomized to nivolumab then ipilimumab (arm A) or the reverse (arm B). Patients had received no earlier DNA-damaging chemotherapy. From thawed PBMCs, live CD3+CD8+ cells negative for CD19 and CD56 were sorted. Per germline, CDR1 SGHRS and CDR2 YFSETQ. This CDR3 comprises 13 residues. Trimming cost V 4 bases and J 4 bases, with 12 bases left between them. The clonotype comes from a human donor with melanoma. V usage is TRBV5-1 and J usage is TRBJ2-7; no firm D call. The sequenced sample was CD8+ T cells sorted from blood (inferred from file names), obtained from a patient given nivolumab and ipilimumab in sequence. The CDR3 reads CASSQDSRYEQYF. The CDR3, as DNA: TGCGCCAGCAGCCAAGATTCGAGATACGAGCAGTACTTC.